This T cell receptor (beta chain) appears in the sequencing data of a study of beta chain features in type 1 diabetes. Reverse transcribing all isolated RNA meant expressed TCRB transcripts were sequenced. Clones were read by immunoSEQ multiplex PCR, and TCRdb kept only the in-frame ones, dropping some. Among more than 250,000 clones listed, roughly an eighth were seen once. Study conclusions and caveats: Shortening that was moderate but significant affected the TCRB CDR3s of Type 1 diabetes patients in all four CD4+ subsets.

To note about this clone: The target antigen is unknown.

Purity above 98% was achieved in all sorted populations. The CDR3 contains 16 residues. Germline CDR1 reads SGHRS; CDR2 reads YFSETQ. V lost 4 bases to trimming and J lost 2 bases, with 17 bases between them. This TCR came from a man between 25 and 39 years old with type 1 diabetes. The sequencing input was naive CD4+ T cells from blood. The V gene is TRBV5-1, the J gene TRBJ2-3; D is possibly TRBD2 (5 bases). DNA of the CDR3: TGCGCCAGCAGCCCCTATCTGGCGGGTTCCACAGATACGCAGTATTTT. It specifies CASSPYLAGSTDTQYF.